A selection of T cell receptor beta chains follows, all from one sample in a study of T cells in tuberculosis. Clones were read by immunoSEQ multiplex PCR, and TCRdb kept only the in-frame ones, dropping some. The repertoire includes about 53,000 clones, about 95% of them detected once, and about 1.5% sits in the top ten. Sequenced here: PBMCs, sampled at tuberculosis diagnosis. Every receptor here comes from an adult with tuberculosis. Each CDR3 is given with its conserved first and last residue. Fields, in order: clone size, V gene, D gene, CDR3 length, J gene, CDR3 protein, CDR3 DNA. The D gene is left open where the match is weak. For some rows the clone size is stated as once, few or many, or as a class when expanded; others skip it.

>once|TRBV11-3|TRBD2|20|TRBJ2-1
CASSLDRRALAGGSYNEQFF
TGTGCCAGCAGCTTAGATCGGCGGGCTCTAGCGGGTGGCTCCTACAATGAGCAGTTCTTC
>NA|TRBV19|TRBD1|17|TRBJ2-7
CASSITPPGQGGYEQYF
TGTGCCAGTAGTATTACCCCCCCCGGACAGGGGGGGTACGAGCAGTACTTC
>NA|TRBV10-2|TRBD2|14|TRBJ2-1
CASSGLAGYDEQFF
TGCGCCAGCAGCGGACTAGCGGGATATGATGAGCAGTTCTTC
>NA|TRBV7-3|NA|16|TRBJ2-1
CASSLRGGSSYNEQFF
TGTGCCAGCAGCTTAAGAGGCGGAAGCTCCTACAATGAGCAGTTCTTC
>NA|TRBV7-9|NA|15|TRBJ2-3
CASSLVRGPGDTQYF
TGTGCCAGCAGCTTAGTTCGGGGTCCCGGAGATACGCAGTATTTT
>NA|TRBV12-1|NA|17|TRBJ2-1
CASSFRQSGRSYNEQFF
TGTGCCAGCAGCTTCCGCCAAAGCGGGAGATCTTACAATGAGCAGTTCTTC
>NA|TRBV4-1|NA|14|TRBJ1-4
CASSQDRRLGKLFF
TGCGCCAGCAGCCAAGACAGGCGATTGGGAAAACTGTTTTTT
>NA|TRBV6-1|TRBD1|15|TRBJ1-5
CASSADRGGDQPQHF
TGTGCCAGCAGTGCCGACAGGGGAGGGGATCAGCCCCAGCATTTT
>NA|TRBV6-1|TRBD1|15|TRBJ2-1
CASSDLRQGASRQFF
TGTGCCAGCAGTGACCTTAGACAGGGCGCTAGTCGGCAGTTCTTC
>NA|TRBV19|TRBD2|16|TRBJ2-2
CASKAPGSGGTGELFF
TGTGCCAGTAAAGCCCCGGGATCGGGGGGCACCGGGGAGCTGTTTTTT
>NA|TRBV9|TRBD1|16|TRBJ2-7
CASSPQGQGIPYEQYF
TGTGCCAGCAGCCCCCAGGGACAGGGGATACCCTACGAGCAGTACTTC
>NA|TRBV5-1|TRBD2|13|TRBJ2-7
CASSFREGYEQYF
TGCGCCAGCAGCTTCCGGGAGGGCTACGAGCAGTACTTC
>NA|TRBV5-1|TRBD1|13|TRBJ1-1
CASSLPGQGKAFF
TGCGCCAGCAGCTTGCCGGGACAGGGGAAAGCTTTCTTT
>NA|TRBV7-2|TRBD1|14|TRBJ1-4
CASSEMTGAEKLFF
TGTGCCAGCAGTGAAATGACAGGGGCTGAAAAACTGTTTTTT
>once|TRBV6-5|NA|15|TRBJ1-6
CASSYSTAGASPLHF
TGTGCCAGCAGTTACTCGACCGCAGGGGCCTCACCCCTCCACTTT
>NA|TRBV2|NA|12|TRBJ1-2
CASRRLNYGYTF
TGTGCCAGCAGGCGACTAAACTATGGCTACACCTTC
>few|TRBV2|TRBD2|14|TRBJ2-7
CASIGGTRPDEQYF
TGTGCCAGCATCGGCGGGACTAGACCTGACGAGCAGTACTTC
>NA|TRBV7-8|NA|15|TRBJ1-5
CASSWGTGGTQPQHF
TGTGCCAGCAGCTGGGGGACGGGGGGTACTCAGCCCCAGCATTTT
>NA|TRBV5-6|NA|11|TRBJ1-3
CASSLRQGRYF
TGTGCCAGCAGCTTGCGGCAGGGAAGATATTTT
>NA|TRBV5-4|NA|15|TRBJ1-4
CASSFSGLKNEKLFF
TGTGCCAGCAGCTTCTCAGGTCTGAAAAATGAAAAACTGTTTTTT
>NA|TRBV13|TRBD2|16|TRBJ2-1
CASSPGLGGINNEQFF
TGTGCCAGCAGCCCCGGACTAGGCGGAATTAACAATGAGCAGTTCTTC
>NA|TRBV27|TRBD1|13|TRBJ1-1
CASTPQGAGVAFF
TGTGCCAGCACTCCCCAGGGGGCTGGAGTTGCTTTCTTT
>NA|TRBV5-1|NA|13|TRBJ2-1
CASSLALYNEQFF
TGCGCCAGCAGCTTGGCCCTTTACAATGAGCAGTTCTTC